These 5 T cell receptor beta chains originate from one sample sequenced in a study of early T cells in non-severe SARS-CoV-2 infection. TCRdb reanalysed the 5' RACE reads using MiXCR and keeps one entry per CDR3 protein. The sample lists about 39,000 distinct CDR3 sequences, under 9.5% occurring once. Sequencing used whole blood. These receptors originate from an adult who was a healthcare worker with PCR-confirmed SARS-CoV-2 infection or an uninfected control (not recorded which).

This clonotype was counted a few times. The rearrangement uses TRBV4-2 and TRBJ2-5; D is ambiguous. Trimming took 4 bases from V and 1 from J, leaving 10 bases between them. CDR3 length equals 14 residues. The germline V gene encodes CDR1 LGHNA and CDR2 YNFKEQ. The CDR3: CASSRTQLQETQYF. The CDR3 DNA reads TGTGCCAGCAGCCGCACTCAACTCCAAGAGACCCAGTACTTC.

This clonotype was seen ten or more times. V usage is TRBV29-1 and J usage is TRBJ2-3, with D possibly TRBD1 on 6 matching bases. The V and J ends lost 4 bases and 8 bases respectively, with 16 bases between them. Germline lookup yields CDR1 SQVTM and CDR2 ANQGSEA. This CDR3 comprises 13 residues. CDR3: CSVVEQAQGTQYF. The CDR3 DNA reads TGCAGCGTTGTGGAACAGGCACAGGGTACGCAGTATTTT.

This clonotype has at least ten counts. This chain connects TRBV5-1 to TRBJ2-5, with TRBD2 identical over 7 bases. This CDR3 has 16 amino acids. CDR1 SGHRS and CDR2 YFSETQ come from the germline V gene. V dropped 4 bases and J dropped 3; count of bases not matched to a gene: 12. The CDR3 sequence: CASSRGGFLNEETQYF. CDR3 bases: TGCGCCAGCAGCCGCGGGGGATTTTTGAACGAAGAGACCCAGTACTTC.

As regards this clonotype: An end of the junction does not agree with germline; a read error may underlie this. V is TRBV7-7 and J is TRBJ2-1, with D tentatively TRBD2 (7 bases). In germline, CDR1 is SSHAT, CDR2 FNYEAQ (reference sequence). The CDR3 has 15 residues. DNA of the CDR3: TGTGCTAGCAGCCATCGGGGGGCCCCCCTAGATGAGCAGTTCTTC. The encoded protein is CASSHRGAPLDEQFF.

The table lists this clonotype with many counts. The chain links TRBV3-1 to TRBJ2-3, with unresolved D. The germline V and J ends were trimmed by 0 bases and 4 bases, with 8 bases remaining between them. Germline V gene sequence: CDR1 LGHDT, CDR2 YNNKEL (reference sequence). This CDR3 region has 14 residues. In DNA, the CDR3 is TGTGCCAGCAGCCAAGAGTGGTCAGCAGATACGCAGTATTTT. It codes for CASSQEWSADTQYF.